A selection of T cell receptor beta chains follows, all from one sample in a study of T cell responses to AZD1222 COVID-19 vaccine. Using immunoSEQ multiplex PCR, the repertoire was profiled, and TCRdb retains in-frame clones only, with some absent. The sample includes approximately 50,000 clones, approximately 85% of them seen just once. Source: peripheral blood, taken on day 0 of MenACWY control vaccination. Receptors originate from an adult in good health. The CDR3 runs from the conserved cysteine through the conserved F or W. A D gene is named only where the DNA matches it firmly. Where a row states a size, it is once, few, many or the class of an expanded clone; other rows omit it.

D: NA; size: NA; J: TRBJ2-2; V: TRBV5-1; CDR3: CASREGVSGELFF; DNA: TGCGCCAGCAGGGAGGGAGTTTCCGGGGAGCTGTTTTTT
D: NA; size: NA; J: TRBJ2-3; V: TRBV7-2; CDR3: CASSLVVQDTQYF; DNA: TGTGCCAGCAGCTTAGTAGTTCAGGATACGCAGTATTTT
D: NA; size: NA; J: TRBJ1-5; V: TRBV2; CDR3: CASTFGGDNQPQHF; DNA: TGTGCCAGCACCTTCGGGGGGGACAATCAGCCCCAGCATTTT
D: NA; size: once; J: TRBJ1-6; V: TRBV6-5; CDR3: CASSYVGGVESPLHF; DNA: TGTGCCAGCAGTTACGTCGGGGGTGTAGAGTCACCCCTCCACTTT
D: NA; size: once; J: TRBJ2-4; V: TRBV19; CDR3: CASSRKGGQPLAKNIQYF; DNA: TGTGCCAGTAGCCGAAAAGGTGGACAGCCCCTAGCCAAAAACATTCAGTACTTC
D: TRBD2; size: NA; J: TRBJ2-2; V: TRBV5-1; CDR3: CASSPRPPGTSGARNTGELFF; DNA: TGCGCCAGCAGCCCCCGACCCCCCGGGACTAGCGGAGCCCGGAACACCGGGGAGCTGTTTTTT
D: NA; size: few; J: TRBJ1-4; V: TRBV19; CDR3: CASSVGTATNEKLFF; DNA: TGTGCCAGTAGTGTCGGGACCGCAACTAATGAAAAACTGTTTTTT
D: TRBD1; size: NA; J: TRBJ2-7; V: TRBV6-2/TRBV6-3; CDR3: CASSYPGQPYEQYF; DNA: TGTGCCAGCAGTTACCCGGGACAGCCCTACGAGCAGTACTTC
D: TRBD2; size: NA; J: TRBJ2-7; V: TRBV7-2; CDR3: CASSDSGGSSYEQYF; DNA: TGTGCCAGCAGCGATAGCGGGGGGAGCTCCTACGAGCAGTACTTC
D: TRBD2; size: few; J: TRBJ2-1; V: TRBV11-3; CDR3: CASSDPGLVYGEQFF; DNA: TGTGCCAGCAGCGATCCGGGACTAGTTTACGGTGAGCAGTTCTTC
D: NA; size: NA; J: TRBJ2-7; V: TRBV5-1; CDR3: CASSLDRAGEQYF; DNA: TGCGCCAGCAGCTTGGACAGGGCTGGGGAGCAGTACTTC
D: TRBD2; size: once; J: TRBJ2-1; V: TRBV18; CDR3: CASSPTSGGHNEQFF; DNA: TGTGCCAGCTCACCGACTAGCGGGGGGCACAATGAGCAGTTCTTC
D: NA; size: NA; J: TRBJ1-1; V: TRBV20-1; CDR3: CSASSFEAFF; DNA: TGCAGTGCTAGCAGCTTTGAAGCTTTCTTT
D: TRBD1; size: NA; J: TRBJ1-5; V: TRBV19; CDR3: CASSSTGGFGNQPQHF; DNA: TGTGCCAGTAGTTCGACAGGGGGATTTGGCAATCAGCCCCAGCATTTT
D: NA; size: NA; J: TRBJ1-1; V: TRBV5-5; CDR3: CASSLVFQGGNTEAFF; DNA: TGTGCCAGCAGCTTGGTTTTCCAGGGAGGAAACACTGAAGCTTTCTTT
D: NA; size: NA; J: TRBJ2-7; V: TRBV19; CDR3: CASSTDYEQYF; DNA: TGTGCCAGTAGTACAGACTACGAGCAGTACTTC
D: NA; size: NA; J: TRBJ1-1; V: TRBV5-1; CDR3: CASSPVGWNTEAFF; DNA: TGCGCCAGCTCTCCAGTGGGGTGGAACACTGAAGCTTTCTTT
D: NA; size: NA; J: TRBJ2-1; V: TRBV11-3; CDR3: CASSLDRGLGEQFF; DNA: TGTGCCAGCAGCCTCGACCGGGGGCTTGGTGAGCAGTTCTTC
D: NA; size: NA; J: TRBJ1-4; V: TRBV5-4; CDR3: CASSLEPLGEKLFF; DNA: TGTGCCAGCAGCTTGGAGCCGCTCGGGGAAAAACTGTTTTTT
D: NA; size: NA; J: TRBJ2-1; V: TRBV11-2; CDR3: CASSLVTGSYNEQFF; DNA: TGTGCCAGCAGCTTGGTCACGGGCTCCTACAATGAGCAGTTCTTC
D: NA; size: NA; J: TRBJ1-1; V: TRBV19; CDR3: CASSRQYEAFF; DNA: TGTGCCAGTAGTAGACAGTATGAAGCTTTCTTT
D: NA; size: NA; J: TRBJ2-1; V: TRBV7-2; CDR3: CASSLDSSYNEQFF; DNA: TGTGCCAGCAGCTTAGATAGCTCCTACAATGAGCAGTTCTTC
D: NA; size: NA; J: TRBJ2-7; V: TRBV5-1; CDR3: CASSLDPFEYEQYF; DNA: TGCGCCAGCAGCTTGGACCCCTTCGAGTACGAGCAGTACTTC
D: NA; size: NA; J: TRBJ1-1; V: TRBV6-5; CDR3: CASSYTGRDTEAFF; DNA: TGTGCCAGCAGTTACACCGGTAGGGACACTGAAGCTTTCTTT
D: NA; size: NA; J: TRBJ2-1; V: TRBV5-1; CDR3: CASSLAATQSNEQFF; DNA: TGCGCCAGCAGCTTGGCCGCGACCCAGAGCAATGAGCAGTTCTTC
D: NA; size: NA; J: TRBJ1-1; V: TRBV2; CDR3: CASRYRAPDTEAFF; DNA: TGTGCCAGCAGATACCGGGCCCCTGACACTGAAGCTTTCTTT
D: TRBD1; size: once; J: TRBJ1-6; V: TRBV4-2; CDR3: CASSQVSGTAQNSPLHF; DNA: TGTGCCAGCAGCCAAGTTTCCGGGACAGCCCAAAATTCACCCCTCCACTTT
D: NA; size: NA; J: TRBJ2-3; V: TRBV5-4; CDR3: CASSLKFTTQYF; DNA: TGTGCCAGCAGCTTGAAATTTACTACGCAGTATTTT
D: NA; size: NA; J: TRBJ2-5; V: TRBV4-1; CDR3: CASGPVGRQETQYF; DNA: TGCGCCAGCGGCCCAGTGGGGCGCCAAGAGACCCAGTACTTC
D: NA; size: NA; J: TRBJ2-1; V: TRBV6-1; CDR3: CASSEARLTYNEQFF; DNA: TGTGCCAGCAGTGAAGCGAGACTGACCTACAATGAGCAGTTCTTC
D: NA; size: NA; J: TRBJ1-3; V: TRBV7-2; CDR3: CASSLGVSGNTIYF; DNA: TGTGCCAGCAGCTTAGGCGTCTCTGGAAACACCATATATTTT
D: NA; size: NA; J: TRBJ1-2; V: TRBV6-5; CDR3: CASIGGANYGYTF; DNA: TGTGCCAGCATTGGCGGAGCTAACTATGGCTACACCTTC
D: TRBD2; size: NA; J: TRBJ2-1; V: TRBV19; CDR3: CASSHSGLAGTRNEQFF; DNA: TGTGCCAGTAGTCACTCCGGACTAGCGGGGACTCGCAATGAGCAGTTCTTC
D: TRBD2; size: NA; J: TRBJ2-7; V: TRBV2; CDR3: CASLPGLAGAEQYF; DNA: TGTGCCAGCTTACCGGGACTAGCGGGGGCCGAGCAGTACTTC
D: TRBD2; size: NA; J: TRBJ2-3; V: TRBV7-8; CDR3: CASSLSGSSTDTQYF; DNA: TGTGCCAGCAGCTTGAGCGGGAGTTCCACAGATACGCAGTATTTT
D: NA; size: NA; J: TRBJ2-3; V: TRBV12-5; CDR3: CASGLETGRTDTQYF; DNA: TGTGCTAGTGGTTTGGAGACAGGTCGCACAGATACGCAGTATTTT
D: TRBD2; size: NA; J: TRBJ2-7; V: TRBV4-1; CDR3: CASSRPGLAGEQYF; DNA: TGCGCCAGCAGCCGTCCGGGACTAGCTGGCGAGCAGTACTTC
D: NA; size: NA; J: TRBJ1-2; V: TRBV12-3/TRBV12-4; CDR3: CASSRSDTGYTF; DNA: TGTGCCAGCAGCCGTTCGGACACTGGCTACACCTTC
D: NA; size: NA; J: TRBJ1-5; V: TRBV19; CDR3: CASSSFHLVRDQPQHF; DNA: TGTGCCAGTAGTAGCTTCCATTTGGTAAGGGATCAGCCCCAGCATTTT
D: TRBD2; size: NA; J: TRBJ2-7; V: TRBV25-1; CDR3: CASSETSGSYEQYF; DNA: TGTGCCAGCAGTGAGACTAGCGGGAGCTACGAGCAGTACTTC
D: NA; size: NA; J: TRBJ1-6; V: TRBV5-8; CDR3: CASSLGQLGLSSPLHF; DNA: TGTGCCAGCAGCTTGGGACAGCTCGGGCTATCTTCACCCCTCCACTTT
D: TRBD1; size: once; J: TRBJ1-1; V: TRBV29-1; CDR3: CSVWDRGPQPEAFF; DNA: TGCAGCGTATGGGACAGGGGGCCCCAACCTGAAGCTTTCTTT
D: NA; size: few; J: TRBJ2-5; V: TRBV5-1; CDR3: CASSSRGGETQYF; DNA: TGCGCCAGCAGTTCCAGGGGTGGAGAGACCCAGTACTTC
D: TRBD2; size: NA; J: TRBJ2-4; V: TRBV30; CDR3: CAWSAGLAGSTKNIQYF; DNA: TGTGCCTGGAGTGCTGGACTAGCGGGCTCTACCAAAAACATTCAGTACTTC
D: NA; size: NA; J: TRBJ2-3; V: TRBV5-8; CDR3: CASSLGVDGSDTQYF; DNA: TGTGCCAGCAGCTTGGGAGTTGATGGTTCAGATACGCAGTATTTT
D: TRBD2; size: NA; J: TRBJ2-7; V: TRBV10-3; CDR3: CAISDGLAGEHPYEQYF; DNA: TGTGCCATCAGTGATGGGCTAGCGGGAGAGCACCCCTACGAGCAGTACTTC
D: NA; size: NA; J: TRBJ1-2; V: TRBV28; CDR3: CASRAAGVEKNYGYTF; DNA: TGTGCCAGCAGGGCGGCAGGGGTAGAGAAGAACTATGGCTACACCTTC
D: TRBD1; size: NA; J: TRBJ2-5; V: TRBV5-5; CDR3: CASSKPTGLDETQYF; DNA: TGTGCCAGCAGCAAACCGACAGGGCTTGATGAGACCCAGTACTTC
D: TRBD2; size: NA; J: TRBJ2-3; V: TRBV20-1; CDR3: CSASASGTTQSTQYF; DNA: TGCAGTGCTAGTGCATCCGGGACTACACAGAGTACGCAGTATTTT
D: NA; size: NA; J: TRBJ2-2; V: TRBV28; CDR3: CASSLIGFTGELFF; DNA: TGTGCCAGCAGTTTAATAGGATTCACCGGGGAGCTGTTTTTT
D: NA; size: NA; J: TRBJ1-2; V: TRBV7-8; CDR3: CASSLSGDAELYGYTF; DNA: TGTGCCAGCAGCTTATCGGGGGACGCGGAGCTCTATGGCTACACCTTC
D: TRBD1; size: NA; J: TRBJ2-1; V: TRBV11-1; CDR3: CASSSTGNRNEQFF; DNA: TGTGCCAGCAGTTCGACAGGGAATAGAAATGAGCAGTTCTTC
D: NA; size: NA; J: TRBJ2-3; V: TRBV3-1/TRBV3-2; CDR3: CASSHELGGDTQYF; DNA: TGTGCCAGCAGCCATGAACTAGGCGGCGATACGCAGTATTTT
D: NA; size: NA; J: TRBJ1-4; V: TRBV21-1; CDR3: CASSNTNEGWIGEKLFF; DNA: TGTGCCAGCAGCAATACGAACGAAGGGTGGATCGGTGAAAAACTGTTTTTT
D: TRBD1; size: NA; J: TRBJ1-5; V: TRBV6-2/TRBV6-3; CDR3: CASSPLFDEGTGKGGNQPQHF; DNA: TGTGCCAGCAGCCCCCTTTTTGATGAGGGGACAGGGAAGGGTGGCAATCAGCCCCAGCATTTT
D: TRBD1; size: NA; J: TRBJ1-1; V: TRBV30; CDR3: CAWSRDRGSKGAFF; DNA: TGTGCCTGGAGTCGGGACAGGGGGTCGAAAGGCGCTTTCTTT
D: NA; size: few; J: TRBJ2-2; V: TRBV2; CDR3: CAVLEGWPGELFF; DNA: TGTGCCGTGCTCGAGGGGTGGCCCGGGGAGCTGTTTTTT
D: NA; size: medium-sized; J: TRBJ2-7; V: TRBV16; CDR3: CASSQSAGPSYEQYF; DNA: TGTGCCAGCAGCCAATCAGCAGGGCCGTCCTACGAGCAGTACTTC
D: TRBD1; size: NA; J: TRBJ1-2; V: TRBV28; CDR3: CASSPRTGTNYGYTF; DNA: TGTGCCAGCAGTCCTCGGACAGGGACCAACTATGGCTACACCTTC
D: TRBD2; size: NA; J: TRBJ2-1; V: TRBV5-1; CDR3: CASSPSPPSGRAYNEQFF; DNA: TGCGCCAGCAGCCCGAGCCCCCCTAGCGGGAGGGCCTACAATGAGCAGTTCTTC